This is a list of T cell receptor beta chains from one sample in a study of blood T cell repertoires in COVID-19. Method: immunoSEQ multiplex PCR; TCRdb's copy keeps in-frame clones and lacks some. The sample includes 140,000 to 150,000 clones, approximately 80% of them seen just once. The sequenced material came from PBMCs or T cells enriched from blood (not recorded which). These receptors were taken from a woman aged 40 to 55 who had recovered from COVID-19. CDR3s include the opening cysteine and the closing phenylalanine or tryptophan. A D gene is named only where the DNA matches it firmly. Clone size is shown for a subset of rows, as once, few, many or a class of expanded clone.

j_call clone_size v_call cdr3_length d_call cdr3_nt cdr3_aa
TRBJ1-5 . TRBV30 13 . TGTGCCTGGAACGAACGCAGGAATCAGCCCCAGCATTTT CAWNERRNQPQHF
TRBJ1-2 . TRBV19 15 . TGTGCCAGTAGTATAGATTTCTCCGGGGTTTATGGCTACACCTTC CASSIDFSGVYGYTF
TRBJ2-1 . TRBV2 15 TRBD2 TGTGCCAGCAGTGATCGACTAGCGGGACACAATGAGCAGTTCTTC CASSDRLAGHNEQFF
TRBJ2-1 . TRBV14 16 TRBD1 TGTGCCAGCAGCCCACTTAGGACAGGGGCCTACAATGAGCAGTTCTTC CASSPLRTGAYNEQFF
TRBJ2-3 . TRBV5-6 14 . TGTGCCAGCAGCTCGTTCTCTAGCACAGATACGCAGTATTTT CASSSFSSTDTQYF
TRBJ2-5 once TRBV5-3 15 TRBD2 TGTGCCAGAAGCCCCGGGACTACCGTTCAAGAGACCCAGTACTTC CARSPGTTVQETQYF
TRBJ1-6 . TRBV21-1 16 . TGTGCCAGCAGCAGCCCCAGCGGGGGGGATAATTCACCCCTCCACTTT CASSSPSGGDNSPLHF
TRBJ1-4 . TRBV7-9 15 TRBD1 TGTGCCAGCAGCTCGATGGGACAGGATAATGAAAAACTGTTTTTT CASSSMGQDNEKLFF
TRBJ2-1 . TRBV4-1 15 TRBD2 TGCGCCAGCAGCAATAGCGGGGGTTCCTACAATGAGCAGTTCTTC CASSNSGGSYNEQFF
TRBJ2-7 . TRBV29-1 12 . TGCAGCGTTAGGACTACCTACTACGAGCAGTACTTC CSVRTTYYEQYF
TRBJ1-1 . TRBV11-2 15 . TGTGCCAGCAGATACGCTCCGGGAAAGAACACTGAAGCTTTCTTT CASRYAPGKNTEAFF